A selection of T cell receptor beta chains follows, all from one sample in a study of blood T cell repertoires in COVID-19. Profiling relied on immunoSEQ multiplex PCR, and the TCRdb table lists in-frame clones only, not all of them. The sample lists about 140,000 clones; about three quarters were seen once. Sequencing was performed on peripheral blood. All receptors come from a woman aged 55-75 years with acute or convalescent COVID-19. Each CDR3 is given with its conserved first and last residue. Each record gives: clone size, CDR3 length, J gene, D gene, V gene, CDR3 DNA, CDR3 protein. A D gene is named only where the DNA matches it firmly. Not all rows give a size; the values are once, few, many and, for expanded clones, a class.

.,16,TRBJ1-5,TRBD1,TRBV18,TGTGCCAGCTCACCGGGAAGGGACAGTCGAAATCAGCCCCAGCATTTT,CASSPGRDSRNQPQHF
.,18,TRBJ2-1,TRBD2,TRBV7-9,TGTGCCAGCAGCTTAGCCAGAGGGACTAGCGGGACGATCAATGAGCAGTTCTTC,CASSLARGTSGTINEQFF
.,16,TRBJ1-4,.,TRBV10-3,TGTGCCATCAGTGAGACCACAGGGTTGGGGAATGAAAAACTGTTTTTT,CAISETTGLGNEKLFF
.,13,TRBJ1-6,.,TRBV11-2,TGTGCCAGCAGTTATAGAGCCCGATCACCCCTCCACTTT,CASSYRARSPLHF
.,14,TRBJ1-2,TRBD1,TRBV28,TGTGCCAGCAGTCCCCCGGACAGGGACTATGGCTACACCTTC,CASSPPDRDYGYTF
.,14,TRBJ1-5,TRBD1,TRBV27,TGTGCCAGCAGTTTCTCCGGACAGGGACAGCCCCAGCATTTT,CASSFSGQGQPQHF
.,13,TRBJ1-2,.,TRBV5-4,TGTGCCAGCAGCTTGGTAGCATCCGATGGCTACACCTTC,CASSLVASDGYTF
.,13,TRBJ1-2,TRBD1,TRBV5-1,TGCGCCAGCAAGAGGACAGGGAACTATGGCTACACCTTC,CASKRTGNYGYTF
.,16,TRBJ1-2,.,TRBV2,TGTGCCAGCAGTCTAGACGCGGGCCATAATGGCTATGGCTACACCTTC,CASSLDAGHNGYGYTF
.,13,TRBJ2-1,.,TRBV10-3,TGTGCCATCAAAAAGTTAGCGCACAATGAGCAGTTCTTC,CAIKKLAHNEQFF
once,12,TRBJ2-1,.,TRBV27,TGTGCCAGCAGTACCCCACAGGGTGAGCAGTTCTTC,CASSTPQGEQFF
.,15,TRBJ2-2,.,TRBV30,TGTGCCTGGAGTGCCACACGAGCGGACACCGGGGAGCTGTTTTTT,CAWSATRADTGELFF
.,13,TRBJ2-1,.,TRBV7-9,TGTGCCAGCAGCTTCGACAGCTACAATGAGCAGTTCTTC,CASSFDSYNEQFF
few,15,TRBJ2-2,TRBD1,TRBV30,TGTGCCTGCCTGGGGACAGGGAGAATCACCGGGGAGCTGTTTTTT,CACLGTGRITGELFF
.,17,TRBJ2-3,TRBD1,TRBV7-4,TGTGCCAGCAGCTTATTCGGGACAGGGGGATACACAGATACGCAGTATTTT,CASSLFGTGGYTDTQYF
.,14,TRBJ2-3,.,TRBV6-1,TGTGCCAGCAGTGATTTACAGGGTATTACGGGGCAGTATTTT,CASSDLQGITGQYF
.,13,TRBJ2-7,.,TRBV27,TGTGCCAGCAGTAGGGGGGGGGCCTACGAGCAGTACTTC,CASSRGGAYEQYF
.,17,TRBJ2-7,.,TRBV21-1,TGTGCCAGCAGCAAACCTCGTGAGAGGGAGGGGTCGTGGGAGCAGTACTTC,CASSKPREREGSWEQYF
.,15,TRBJ2-5,.,TRBV30,TGTGCCTGGAGTCAAGTTAAGGGGGCGGGAAAGACCCAGTACTTC,CAWSQVKGAGKTQYF
few,14,TRBJ1-5,.,TRBV7-8,TGTGCCAGCAGCCAGGACAGCTTCAATCAGCCCCAGCATTTT,CASSQDSFNQPQHF
.,14,TRBJ2-7,.,TRBV9,TGTGCCAGCAGCACCCGGGACACTTTCTACGAGCAGTACTTC,CASSTRDTFYEQYF
.,15,TRBJ2-1,TRBD1,TRBV6-2/TRBV6-3,TGTGCCAGCAGCAGTGACAGGGGGCTTAGGAATGAGCAGTTCTTC,CASSSDRGLRNEQFF
.,13,TRBJ1-2,.,TRBV3-1/TRBV3-2,TGTGCCAGCAGCCAAGAGAGGGCCGGGGGCTACACCTTC,CASSQERAGGYTF
.,11,TRBJ2-7,.,TRBV2,TGTGCCAGCAGTGAATTCAGGGATCAGTACTTC,CASSEFRDQYF
.,16,TRBJ1-2,TRBD1,TRBV3-1/TRBV3-2,TGTGCCAGCAGCCAAGAATTAGGGACAGGCCTGTACGGCTACACCTTC,CASSQELGTGLYGYTF
.,14,TRBJ1-1,.,TRBV5-1,TGCGCCAGCAAAGATCTGACAGGCCAAGGTGAAGCTTTCTTT,CASKDLTGQGEAFF
few,11,TRBJ2-5,.,TRBV7-9,TGTGCCAGCAGCCCCTCGGAGACCCAGTACTTC,CASSPSETQYF
.,14,TRBJ1-2,TRBD1,TRBV30,TGTGCCTGGAGTGTAGGTCCCACAGGGGGTGGCTACACCTTC,CAWSVGPTGGGYTF
.,13,TRBJ1-3,TRBD1,TRBV19,TGTGCCACCAGGACAGGGACAAAGAACACCATATATTTT,CATRTGTKNTIYF
.,14,TRBJ2-2,TRBD1,TRBV28,TGTGCCAGCAGTTTAAGGACAGGGACCGGGGAGCTGTTTTTT,CASSLRTGTGELFF
.,11,TRBJ2-7,.,TRBV5-3,TGTGCCAGAAGCCAAAAGCAGGGGCAGTACTTC,CARSQKQGQYF
few,17,TRBJ2-1,TRBD2,TRBV11-2,TGTGCCAGCAGCTGGACAACTAGCGGGAGGGCCGGGAATGAGCAGTTCTTC,CASSWTTSGRAGNEQFF
.,15,TRBJ2-5,.,TRBV3-1/TRBV3-2,TGTGCCAGCAGCCCCCCTGATTCGCAAACATTGACCCAGTACTTC,CASSPPDSQTLTQYF
many,16,TRBJ1-6,TRBD1,TRBV7-8,TGTGCGACCGACAGGGATGGGCATGGGAATAATTCACCCCTCCACTTT,CATDRDGHGNNSPLHF
.,14,TRBJ1-2,.,TRBV18,TGTGCCAGCTCACCACGGCAGGTGGTTTATGGCTACACCTTC,CASSPRQVVYGYTF
once,18,TRBJ1-5,TRBD1,TRBV7-8,TGTGCCAGCAGCTTAGTCCCCGCAGGGGGCGCGGGTGATCAGCCCCAGCATTTT,CASSLVPAGGAGDQPQHF
once,12,TRBJ2-7,.,TRBV29-1,TGCAGCGTTGTTGAAGGGGCCCACGAGCAGTACTTC,CSVVEGAHEQYF
.,16,TRBJ2-3,.,TRBV5-1,TGCGCCAGCAGCGAAACCGGACAGGGAGGGACAGATACGCAGTATTTT,CASSETGQGGTDTQYF
.,13,TRBJ2-7,.,TRBV2,TGTGCCAGCAGTGATCTCTTCTCCTACGAGCAGTACTTC,CASSDLFSYEQYF
.,14,TRBJ2-1,.,TRBV6-2/TRBV6-3,TGTGCCAGCAGTTACGTTGGTGCGGGGACTGAGCAGTTCTTC,CASSYVGAGTEQFF
few,13,TRBJ1-1,.,TRBV19,TGTGCCAGTAGTATGGGGAGGAACACTGAAGCTTTCTTT,CASSMGRNTEAFF
.,10,TRBJ1-2,.,TRBV9,TGTGCCAGCGACAGCCTGGGCTACACCTTC,CASDSLGYTF
few,13,TRBJ1-1,.,TRBV19,TGTGCCAGTAGTATACTTTTGAACACTGAAGCTTTCTTT,CASSILLNTEAFF
.,12,TRBJ1-5,.,TRBV6-5,TGTGCCAGCTATAGTTACAATCAGCCCCAGCATTTT,CASYSYNQPQHF
.,14,TRBJ1-4,TRBD1,TRBV7-9,TGTGCCAGCAGCTCCACAGACAGGGATGAAAAACTGTTTTTT,CASSSTDRDEKLFF
few,14,TRBJ2-1,.,TRBV12-5,TGTGCTAGTGGTTTACGGGAGACTCTCAATGAGCAGTTCTTC,CASGLRETLNEQFF
.,14,TRBJ2-7,.,TRBV11-3,TGTGCCAGCAGTAAGGGCAGGGCCGGGCGGGAGCAGTACTTC,CASSKGRAGREQYF
.,14,TRBJ1-2,.,TRBV2,TGTGCCAGCAGTGAAGCCGCAGCGAACTATGGCTACACCTTC,CASSEAAANYGYTF
.,15,TRBJ2-7,.,TRBV28,TGTGCCAGCAGTTTAAGAACAGGTATAGTCTACGAGCAGTACTTC,CASSLRTGIVYEQYF
.,18,TRBJ2-1,TRBD2,TRBV7-9,TGTGCCAGCACTTCGGGACTAGCGTTGACTAGCTCCTACAATGAGCAGTTCTTC,CASTSGLALTSSYNEQFF
.,15,TRBJ2-7,TRBD2,TRBV10-2,TGCGCCAGCAGTGAAAGGGGACTAGCAGGCTACGAGCAGTACTTC,CASSERGLAGYEQYF
.,15,TRBJ2-1,.,TRBV13,TGTGCCAGCAGCTTCCGTCACAACAACGACAATGAGCAGTTCTTC,CASSFRHNNDNEQFF
.,15,TRBJ1-2,TRBD1,TRBV11-2,TGTGCCAGCAGCTTAGTGGGACAGTCCTTCTATGGCTACACCTTC,CASSLVGQSFYGYTF